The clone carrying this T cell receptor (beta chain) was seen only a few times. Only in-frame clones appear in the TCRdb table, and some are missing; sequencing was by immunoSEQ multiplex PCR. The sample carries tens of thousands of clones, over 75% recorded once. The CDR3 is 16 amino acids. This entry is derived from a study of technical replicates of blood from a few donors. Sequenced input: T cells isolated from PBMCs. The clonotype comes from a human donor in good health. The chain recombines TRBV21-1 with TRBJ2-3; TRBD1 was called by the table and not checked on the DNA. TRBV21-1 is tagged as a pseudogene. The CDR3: CASSRPRTGRTDTQYF. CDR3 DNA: TGTGCCAGCAGCAGACCTCGGACAGGGCGGACAGATACGCAGTATTTT.